The present T cell receptor (beta chain) was sequenced within a study of CD8 T cells in ankylosing spondylitis. Regarding the study as a whole: Seven to nine highly homologous variants formed a TCR beta motif that appeared characteristic of ankylosing spondylitis blood.

Generation of TCR beta libraries employed quantitative 5'-RACE incorporating molecular barcodes. From the 5' RACE reads, TCRdb called clonotypes with MiXCR, one entry per CDR3 protein. The sample gives almost 400,000 distinct CDR3 sequences, about a fifth of which show up once; less than 20% is in the top ten. Concerning this clonotype itself: Antigen: not known.

The sequenced material came from blood, either unsorted or a sorted T cell fraction (not recorded which). This clonotype was sampled from a male donor with ankylosing spondylitis.

In nucleotides, the CDR3 is TGCAGTGCCCCGCCCCCGGGGAGGGGGAACACTGAAGCTTTCTTT. It specifies CSAPPPGRGNTEAFF. This sequence joins TRBV20-1 and TRBJ1-1, with D perhaps TRBD1 (5 bases). The ends were cut back, 6 bases at V and 1 base at J, with 18 bases in the middle. This CDR3 contains 15 residues. CDR1 is DFQATT and CDR2 is SNEGSKA in the germline V gene (reference sequence).